This T cell receptor beta chain was captured in a study of cytomegalovirus exposure and HLA in healthy donors. Germline assignment: CDR1 ENHRY and CDR2 SYGVKD. Trimming left V 3 bases short and J 5 bases short, with 14 bases between. This CDR3 comprises 15 residues. As concerns this clone: Its specificity is unknown.

The study, taken as a whole, reports: With later analysis, a missense DCLRE1C variant became linked to TCR beta V- and J-gene trimming.

Participants comprised healthy donors of bone marrow. The primer mix had 60 Vbeta and 13 Jbeta primers. Assay used: immunoSEQ multiplex PCR; TCRdb lists only in-frame clones, some missing. Here the sample spans about 140,000 clones, 70% to 80% being singletons. The sample consisted of PBMCs. The rearrangement links TRBV10-3 to TRBJ2-1; tentative D call: TRBD2 (6 bases). The origin of this receptor is a female donor in good health and CMV-seronegative. In DNA form, the CDR3 reads TGTGCCATCAGTGATCCCAGCGGGCAAAACAATGAGCAGTTCTTC. As protein: CAISDPSGQNNEQFF.